This T cell receptor (beta chain) was obtained from a study of identical twins. Study-level findings and limits: Beta clonotypes that were abundant in cord blood contained fewer insertions, a pattern absent from memory repertoires. Where out-of-frame alpha sequences were twin-shared, they showed excess low generation probability.

Via MiXCR, TCRdb re-called the 5' RACE reads, giving one row per CDR3 protein. The repertoire consists of more than 1.5 million distinct CDR3 sequences, with less than 35% occurring once and the leading ten covering less than 0.35%. A few counts support this clonotype. The antigen remains undetermined. There are 16 residues in the CDR3. The source of this sequence is a newborn girl in good health. This chain uses TRBV12-1 with TRBJ2-3; the table's TRBD2 call for D was not verified on the DNA. TRBV12-1 is a recognized pseudogene. Sequencing used cord blood. CDR3 bases: TGTGCCAGCAGCTTGGGACTAGCGATGGGCACAGATACGCAGTATTTT. Translating it yields CASSLGLAMGTDTQYF.